This TCR beta chain was recovered during a study of blood T cell repertoires in COVID-19. On the study more broadly: COVID-19 samples, acute and convalescent, were from the United States, Italy and Spain. PBMCs, B-cell-depleted T cells, or T cells were the source of the cDNA or gDNA that made up the material.

Original analysis: Amplifying reference gene primers gave estimates of nucleated cell counts. Profiling relied on immunoSEQ multiplex PCR, and the TCRdb table lists in-frame clones only, not all of them. That table is the source of V, J and clone size, and D and trimming were worked out from the DNA. The sample shows 80,000 or so clones, over 85% of them seen only once. From germline, CDR1 is MGHDK and CDR2 SYGVNS. The V end was cut by 0 bases, the J end by 0 bases, with 9 bases between. There are 16 residues in the CDR3. This receptor was identified in a man over 45 with acute or convalescent COVID-19. Sequences were obtained from peripheral blood. The J gene is TRBJ1-3, the V gene TRBV25-1; tentative D call: TRBD1 (6 bases). The CDR3 DNA sequence: TGTGCCAGCAGTGAATATCAGGGGAGCTCTGGAAACACCATATATTTT. Protein sequence: CASSEYQGSSGNTIYF. The full variable domain, its missing parts supplied by reference TRBV25-1 and TRBJ1-3, is EADIYQTPRYLVIGTGKKITLECSQTMGHDKMYWYQQDPGMELHLIHYSYGVNSTEKGDLSSESTVSRIRTEHFPLTLESARPSHTSQYLCASSEYQGSSGNTIYFGEGSWLTVV.